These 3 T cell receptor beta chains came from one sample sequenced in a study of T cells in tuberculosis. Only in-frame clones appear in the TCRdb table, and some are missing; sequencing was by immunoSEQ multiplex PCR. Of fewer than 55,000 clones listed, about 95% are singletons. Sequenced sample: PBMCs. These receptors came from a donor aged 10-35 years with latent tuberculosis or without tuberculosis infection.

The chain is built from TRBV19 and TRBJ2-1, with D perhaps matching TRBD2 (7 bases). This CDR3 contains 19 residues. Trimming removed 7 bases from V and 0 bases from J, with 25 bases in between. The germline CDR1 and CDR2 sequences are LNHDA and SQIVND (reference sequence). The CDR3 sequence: CASTQDYKGGVSSYNEQFF. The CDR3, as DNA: TGTGCCAGTACCCAGGACTATAAAGGGGGGGTGAGCTCCTACAATGAGCAGTTCTTC. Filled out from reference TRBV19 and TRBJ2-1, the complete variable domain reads DGGITQSPKYLFRKEGQNVTLSCEQNLNHDAMYWYRQDPGQGLRLIYYSQIVNDFQKGDIAEGYSVSREKKESFPLTVTSAQKNPTAFYLCASTQDYKGGVSSYNEQFFGPGTRLTVL.

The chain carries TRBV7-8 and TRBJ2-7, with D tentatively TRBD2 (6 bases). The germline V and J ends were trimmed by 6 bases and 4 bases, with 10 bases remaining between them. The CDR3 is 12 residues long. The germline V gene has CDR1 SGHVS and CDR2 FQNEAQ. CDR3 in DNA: TGTGCCAGCAGTCACGCGGGGTACGAGCAGTACTTC. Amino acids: CASSHAGYEQYF.

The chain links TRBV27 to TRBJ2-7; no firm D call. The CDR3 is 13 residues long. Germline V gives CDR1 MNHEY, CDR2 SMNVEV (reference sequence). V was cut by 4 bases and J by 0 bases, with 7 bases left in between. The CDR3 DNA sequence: TGTGCCAGCAGTTCTAACCCCTCCTACGAGCAGTACTTC. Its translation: CASSSNPSYEQYF.